The text below deals with one TCR beta chain. This clonotype came up many times. The antigen this receptor binds is unknown. No much larger clonotype is one base removed from it; base qualities were not supplied. V sheds 1 base and J sheds 6 bases, leaving 10 bases between their ends. There are 14 amino acids in the CDR3, from cysteine to phenylalanine inclusive. CDR3 DNA is the only sequence kept; it has 42 bases, read in frame from the first base. Library preparation employed PCR. TCRdb names Illumina HiSeq 2500 as the instrument used. Unique molecular identifiers were incorporated into TCR beta cDNA libraries to reduce PCR and sequencing biases. Per 1 to 10 million input T cells, some 500,000 cDNA molecules were obtained, such that each molecule approximated one T cell. The patient libraries were prepared and sequenced using the same protocol as the earlier healthy control dataset. Within a given batch, samples were prepared together, multiplexed and sequenced on the same HiSeq lane. The paper's processing steps were these. MIGEC handled the raw barcoded reads, throwing out single-read molecular identifier groups before consensus assembly and CDR3 extraction. Clonotype tables were post-analysed with VDJtools, normalizing diversity by down-sampling all datasets to the smallest sample size. To correct batch-related cross-sample contamination, repertoire overlap clustering matched CDR3 amino acid sequences but not nucleotide sequences. The public reads were quality trimmed at Q25 with fastp and then assembled into clones with MiXCR by TCRdb, keeping productive beta chains. Every entry covers one CDR3 protein and lists the most common genes and DNA from its rows. TCRdb's processing, not the authors', yielded these V and J calls. Recorded for this sample are roughly 180,000 distinct CDR3 sequences; approximately 31% of them occurred a single time. The ten largest clones capture about 1.6% of the sample.

The data were obtained in a study of post-analysis software for immune sequencing data (dated by TCRdb to the mid-2010s). Looking at the study overall: Disease courses on record covered relapsing-remitting, secondary progressive and progressive-relapsing multiple sclerosis, though some patients had no subtype annotation. A subset of samples was prepared in parallel using single-end sample barcoding, then pooled and co-amplified after Illumina adapter ligation. The patient repertoires were compared against approximately eleven previously published healthy control repertoires obtained from donors aged 6 to 25 years. Findings and caveats that apply to the study as a whole: Significantly lower normalized Chao1 diversity was found in multiple sclerosis patients than in controls, suggesting substantial peripheral T-cell clonal expansion. Patients showed significantly higher frequencies than controls for roughly 5 TRBV segments, among them TRBV5-6, TRBV5-1 and TRBV20-1. Strong co-clustering of samples prepared in the same batch was shown by direct clustering with F measure, prompting a batch-effect correction. The multiple sclerosis patient group was slightly younger than the control group.

To demonstrate the VDJtools post-analysis software, TCR beta repertoires were profiled from the peripheral blood of about 14 young patients with multiple sclerosis. Multiple sclerosis patients were children and adolescents aged about 6 to 17 years. The sample was blood. The V and J genes are TRBV12-3 or TRBV12-4 and TRBJ2-1, with the D segment identity uncertain. The receptor was derived from a girl between 5 and 17 years old with multiple sclerosis. The CDR3 in this case is CASSLGELSNEQFF. In nucleotide form, the sequence is TGTGCCAGCAGTTTAGGGGAATTGAGCAATGAGCAGTTCTTC.